This TCR beta chain came from a study of blood T cell repertoires in COVID-19. On the study more broadly: Specimens from acute and convalescent COVID-19 originated in the United States, Italy and Spain. Sources were T cells, B-cell-depleted T cells, or PBMCs; the material itself was cDNA or gDNA.

The CDR3 spans 15 residues. The germline V and J ends were trimmed by 3 bases and 0 bases, with 12 bases remaining between them. Germline values: CDR1 MDHEN, CDR2 SYDVKM. In the original processing: It was from reference gene primer amplification that nucleated cell counts were estimated. Only in-frame clones appear in the TCRdb table, and some are missing; sequencing was by immunoSEQ multiplex PCR. V, J and clone size are taken as reported in that table, and D and trimming were inferred from the DNA itself. This sample has approximately 280,000 clones, with approximately 90% found just once. This clonotype originated in a man aged 40-55 years with acute or convalescent COVID-19. The gene calls are TRBV28 and TRBJ2-7, with a weak D call TRBD2 (6 bases). Sample: peripheral blood. The CDR3 DNA follows: TGTGCCAGCAGTTTCTCCCGGGGGAGCTCCTACGAGCAGTACTTC. Its protein is CASSFSRGSSYEQYF.